These 10 T cell receptor beta chains share one sample of origin, sequenced in a study of regulatory T cells in long-lasting Graves disease. Sample time point: newly diagnosed GD, antithyroid drugs for less than 3 months. After RNA was extracted from PBMCs, the TCR library was made from it. Arm-PCR with iRepertoire HTBI primers amplified the CDR3 regions for these TCR beta libraries. TCRdb fed the multiplex PCR reads into MiXCR, producing one record per CDR3 protein. The sample lists roughly 500,000 distinct CDR3 sequences, around 12% occurring once. This sample was also put to use in a study of T cells in Graves' hyperthyroidism and ophthalmopathy.

The specimen comprised peripheral blood mononuclear cells (PBMCs), sampled at new diagnosis, from a patient treated with antithyroid drugs. The receptors derive from a woman under 40 with Graves disease.

This clonotype was observed at least ten times. The chain combines TRBV7-3 with TRBJ2-7, with TRBD2 identical over 8 bases. V was clipped by 0 bases and J by 3 bases; unmatched bases: 4. The germline CDR1 and CDR2 sequences are SGHTA and FQGTGA. This CDR3 comprises 15 residues. In DNA form, the CDR3 reads TGTGCCAGCAGCTTAACAGGGGGACTAGGCTACGAGCAGTACTTC. It translates to CASSLTGGLGYEQYF. The whole variable domain, remainder taken from reference TRBV7-3 and TRBJ2-7, is GAGVSQTPSNKVTEKGKYVELRCDPISGHTALYWYRQSLGQGPEFLIYFQGTGAADDSGLPNDRFFAVRPEGSVSTLKIQRTERGDSAVYLCASSLTGGLGYEQYFGPGTRLTVT.

In this sample, this clonotype turned up many times. The chain links TRBV30 to TRBJ1-1; TRBD1 might be the D (6 bases). The V and J ends lost 3 bases and 1 base respectively, with 9 bases between them. CDR3 length: 13 amino acids. Germline V lookup: CDR1 GTSNPN, CDR2 SVGIG (reference sequence). The CDR3 DNA is TGTGCCTGGAGCGCGGACAGGAACACTGAAGCTTTCTTT. This translates into CAWSADRNTEAFF. The variable domain in full, with the rest retrieved from reference TRBV30 and TRBJ1-1, is SQTIHQWPATLVQPVGSPLSLECTVEGTSNPNLYWYRQAAGRGLQLLFYSVGIGQISSEVPQNLSASRPQDRQFILSSKKLLLSDSGFYLCAWSADRNTEAFFGQGTRLTVV.

The sample holds many counts of this clonotype. One end of the junction fails to match germline, which may point to a read error. V usage is TRBV28 and J usage is TRBJ2-7; 7 positions match TRBD1. Looked up from germline, CDR1 is MDHEN and CDR2 is SYDVKM. The CDR3 is 9 residues long. In DNA form, the CDR3 reads TGTGCCAGCAGTTCGACAGGGTGCTTC. The encoded protein is CASSSTGCF.

This clonotype was seen at least ten times. This chain joins TRBV12-3 or TRBV12-4 and TRBJ1-1; 8 nucleotides line up with TRBD1. The CDR3 runs to 14 residues. Trimming took 6 bases from V and 4 from J; bases not matched to a gene: 7. Here the CDR3 reads CASSLTGGATEAFF. Written as DNA, the CDR3 is TGTGCCAGCAGCCTAACAGGGGGGGCCACTGAAGCTTTCTTT.

This clonotype has at least ten counts. The chain is built from TRBV11-2 and TRBJ2-1; no definite D call. V gave up 4 bases and J gave up 9 bases, with 13 bases separating them. There are 13 residues in the CDR3. CDR1 is SGHAT and CDR2 is FQNNGV in the germline V gene. In nucleotides, the CDR3 is TGTGCCAGCAGCTCTGTGGTAGTAGGTGAGCAGTTCTTC. Encoded protein: CASSSVVVGEQFF.

This clonotype appeared many times. The chain joins TRBV18 to TRBJ2-7; D not certain. Trimming took off 0 bases at V and 6 bases at J, with 9 bases between the two ends. The length of the CDR3 is 13 residues. Germline V CDR1 and CDR2: KGHSH, LQKENI. The CDR3 reads CASSPPRVGEQYF. Written as DNA, the CDR3 is TGTGCCAGCTCACCACCAAGGGTCGGCGAGCAGTACTTC.

This clonotype was observed once. The rearrangement links TRBV7-3 to TRBJ1-6, with 9 bases fitting TRBD1. The V segment lost 5 bases and the J segment 8 bases; nucleotides outside the gene matches: 7. CDR1 is SGHTA, CDR2 FQGTGA, per germline. The CDR3 totals 15 residues. CDR3: CASSPRTGEDSPLHF. CDR3 DNA sequence: TGTGCCAGCAGCCCCAGGACAGGGGAGGATTCACCCCTCCACTTT. Looking up the rest from reference TRBV7-3 and TRBJ1-6 gives the full variable domain: GAGVSQTPSNKVTEKGKYVELRCDPISGHTALYWYRQSLGQGPEFLIYFQGTGAADDSGLPNDRFFAVRPEGSVSTLKIQRTERGDSAVYLCASSPRTGEDSPLHFGNGTRLTVT.

Worth noting for this clonotype: Since a much larger clone is just one base distant, this may be a read error. The chain couples TRBV28 to TRBJ1-2; possible D gene TRBD1, 6 bases. Per the germline V gene, CDR1 is MDHEN and CDR2 is SYDVKM. The CDR3 totals 13 residues. The CDR3 nucleotides are TGTGCCAACAGTTTCGACAGGAAATATGGCTACACCTTC. Amino acids: CANSFDRKYGYTF.

In its sample, this clonotype was seen many times. This chain joins TRBV28 and TRBJ1-5, with D hard to call. Between the trimmed V and J ends, which lost 7 bases and 7 bases, there was a span of 14 bases. CDR1 MDHEN and CDR2 SYDVKM come from the germline V gene. The CDR3 has 13 residues. The CDR3 DNA sequence: TGTGCCAGCAAGGAGGGCTCGGGGCAGCCCCAGCATTTT. Its translation is CASKEGSGQPQHF.

This clonotype appeared many times. J is TRBJ1-5 and V is TRBV30; D is ambiguous. V lost 1 base and J 1 base, leaving 5 bases between the germline ends. The germline V gene has CDR1 GTSNPN and CDR2 SVGIG (reference sequence). The CDR3 sequence is 13 residues long. This CDR3 reads CAWSGGSNQPQHF. As DNA, the CDR3 is TGTGCCTGGAGTGGAGGAAGCAATCAGCCCCAGCATTTT.